A single sample is the source of the 7 T cell receptor beta chains below, sequenced in a study of beta chain features in type 1 diabetes. Reverse transcription of all isolated RNA meant that expressed TCRB transcripts were sequenced. Profiling relied on immunoSEQ multiplex PCR, and the TCRdb table lists in-frame clones only, not all of them. The sample has under 300,000 clones; 25% to 30% are singletons. Sequencing was carried out using central memory CD4+ T cells from blood. Receptors originate from a man aged 25-45 years in good health.

This clone was observed at least ten times. J is TRBJ2-5 and V is TRBV10-3, with D tentatively TRBD2 (6 bases). CDR3 length: 14 residues. The germline V gene encodes CDR1 ENHRY and CDR2 SYGVKD. With 4 bases removed from V and 2 bases from J, the gap between germline ends came to 11 bases. The CDR3 DNA sequence: TGTGCCATCAGTGGGACTACCAGTCAAGAGACCCAGTACTTC. Translated: CAISGTTSQETQYF.

The table lists this clone with a few counts. J is TRBJ2-5 and V is TRBV2; tentatively, D is TRBD2 (6 bases). The CDR3 extends over 14 amino acids. The V end lost 6 bases, the J end lost 0 bases, and 11 bases lay between the germline ends. Germline V lookup: CDR1 SNHLY, CDR2 FYNNEI. CDR3 protein: CASRRDLYQETQYF. CDR3 sequence (DNA): TGTGCCAGCAGGCGGGACCTCTACCAAGAGACCCAGTACTTC.

The rearrangement links TRBV2 to TRBJ2-1; 8 bases are shared with TRBD2. This CDR3 has 15 residues. The junction had 8 bases not matched to a gene; V was cut back by 7 bases and J by 3 bases. Germline-derived CDR1 and CDR2 are SNHLY and FYNNEI. Here the CDR3 DNA reads TGTGCCAGCAAACGGGAGGGGGTATTCTACAATGAGCAGTTCTTC. Its protein is CASKREGVFYNEQFF.

The J gene is TRBJ2-1, the V gene TRBV28, with 10 bases identical to TRBD2. CDR1 is MDHEN and CDR2 is SYDVKM in the germline V gene. This CDR3 has 16 residues. Trimming took 5 bases from V and 3 from J; bases not matched to a gene: 7. In DNA form, the CDR3 reads TGTGCCAGCAGTCCTTCAGCGGGAGGGCGCTACAATGAGCAGTTCTTC. Amino acids: CASSPSAGGRYNEQFF. The complete variable domain, with remaining parts taken from reference TRBV28 and TRBJ2-1, reads DVKVTQSSRYLVKRTGEKVFLECVQDMDHENMFWYRQDPGLGLRLIYFSYDVKMKEKGDIPEGYSVSREKKERFSLILESASTNQTSMYLCASSPSAGGRYNEQFFGPGTRLTVL.

The V call is TRBV7-2, the J call TRBJ2-5; D possibly corresponds to TRBD2 (5 bases). The CDR3 runs 14 residues. Trimming took 5 bases from V and 5 from J, leaving 15 bases between them. Germline CDR1 and CDR2: SGHTA and FQGNSA. DNA for the CDR3: TGTGCCAGCAGCGGAGGAATGCCGGGGGAGACCCAGTACTTC. Translation: CASSGGMPGETQYF.

The V call is TRBV7-6, the J call TRBJ2-5; D tentatively fits TRBD1 or TRBD2 (5 bases each). CDR3 length equals 15 residues. The V and J ends lost 1 base and 5 bases respectively, with 14 bases between them. The V gene's germline CDR1 is SGHVS and CDR2 FNYEAQ. CDR3: CASSLGGSGVETQYF. CDR3 in DNA: TGTGCCAGCAGCTTAGGGGGGTCCGGCGTGGAGACCCAGTACTTC. The full variable domain, with the rest looked up from reference TRBV7-6 and TRBJ2-5, is GAGVSQSPRYKVTKRGQDVALRCDPISGHVSLYWYRQALGQGPEFLTYFNYEAQQDKSGLPNDRFSAERPEGSISTLTIQRTEQRDSAMYRCASSLGGSGVETQYFGPGTRLLVL.

This clone showed up many times. This specimen includes other DNA sequences encoding the same CDR3. The V call is TRBV30, the J call TRBJ2-5; TRBD2 matches 12 bases. Germline V gene lookup returns CDR1 GTSNPN and CDR2 SVGIG (reference sequence). Trimming at V came to 0 bases and at J to 8 bases, leaving 10 bases not matched to a gene. The CDR3 consists of 16 residues. The chain's CDR3 is CAWSVRPLAGGGTQYF. In nucleotides, the CDR3 is TGTGCCTGGAGTGTACGGCCCCTAGCGGGGGGGGGTACCCAGTACTTC. Full variable domain (remainder filled in from reference TRBV30 and TRBJ2-5): SQTIHQWPATLVQPVGSPLSLECTVEGTSNPNLYWYRQAAGRGLQLLFYSVGIGQISSEVPQNLSASRPQDRQFILSSKKLLLSDSGFYLCAWSVRPLAGGGTQYFGPGTRLLVL.